These 5 T cell receptor beta chains came from one sample sequenced in a study of blood T cells in healthy people across ages. A second PCR, run for about 6 to 11 cycles, used a sample-barcoded 5' primer plus a J-beta primer mix. MiXCR, run by TCRdb on the 5' RACE reads, gives a single entry per CDR3 protein. Of 1 million or so distinct CDR3 sequences listed, 40% to 45% are singletons. The sequenced sample was blood. The receptors derive from a woman aged 55-70 years in good health.

The rearrangement joins TRBV30 to TRBJ2-7, with TRBD1 matching 7 bases. This CDR3 is 11 amino acids long. Germline CDR1 GTSNPN, CDR2 SVGIG (reference sequence). V shed 8 bases, J shed 7 bases, and the junction held 8 bases outside the gene matches. The CDR3 coding sequence is TGTGCCAGCGAGGGGGCTGGGGAGCAGTACTTC. Translating gives CASEGAGEQYF.

There are a few counts of this clonotype. This chain joins TRBV7-9 and TRBJ2-1, with 7 bases fitting TRBD2. This CDR3 is 18 amino acids long. Germline V lookup: CDR1 SEHNR, CDR2 FQNEAQ (reference sequence). The trim removed 2 bases at V and 0 bases at J, leaving 10 bases unmatched. CDR3 residues: CASSLMGFAGDSYNEQFF. Here the CDR3 DNA reads TGTGCCAGCAGCTTAATGGGTTTCGCGGGAGACTCCTACAATGAGCAGTTCTTC.

This clonotype showed up just a few times. CDR3 residues: CASSLEGSNYGYTF. The CDR3 nucleotides read TGTGCCAGCAGCTTAGAGGGCAGCAACTATGGCTACACCTTC. The chain couples TRBV7-9 to TRBJ1-2; D gene uncertain. This CDR3 has 14 residues. The germline V gene encodes CDR1 SEHNR and CDR2 FQNEAQ (reference sequence). V lost 1 base to trimming and J lost 2 bases, with 8 bases between them.

This clonotype has just one count. A clone one base away is much larger, so this may be a read error. The J gene is TRBJ2-4, the V gene TRBV2; no clear D gene. Looked up from germline, CDR1 is SNHLY and CDR2 is FYNNEI. There are 12 residues in the CDR3. The CDR3 protein is CASSEATYEQCF. DNA for the CDR3: TGTGCCAGCAGTGAAGCCACGTACGAGCAGTGCTTC.

This rearrangement joins TRBV20-1 to TRBJ2-3; 7 nucleotides align to TRBD2. V dropped 1 base and J dropped 5; count of bases not matched to a gene: 15. The length of the CDR3 is 17 residues. Germline CDR1 reads DFQATT; CDR2 reads SNEGSKA (reference sequence). The CDR3 DNA reads TGCAGTGCTAGAGGTAGTCTAGCGGCCGTGAGGGGAGATACGCAGTATTTT. Amino acid sequence: CSARGSLAAVRGDTQYF.